These 18 T cell receptor beta chains were sequenced from one sample in a study of blood T cell repertoires in COVID-19. Using immunoSEQ multiplex PCR, the repertoire was profiled, and TCRdb retains in-frame clones only, with some absent. The sample records about 210,000 clones, more than 75% being singletons. The sample consisted of peripheral blood. These receptors originate from a woman aged 40 to 50 with acute or convalescent COVID-19.

The CDR3 protein is CASSLDRVSHNEQFF. The CDR3 bases are TGTGCCAGCAGCCTTGACAGGGTGTCCCACAATGAGCAGTTCTTC. J is TRBJ2-1 and V is TRBV3-1 (or the pseudogene TRBV3-2); 7 bases are shared with TRBD1. Looked up from germline, CDR1 is LGHDT and CDR2 is YNNKEL (reference sequence). V was pared by 4 bases and J by 5 bases, with 8 bases of the junction left unmatched. This CDR3 is built from 15 residues.

The chain recombines TRBV20-1 with TRBJ1-1, with 9 positions matching TRBD1. Germline lookup yields CDR1 DFQATT and CDR2 SNEGSKA (reference sequence). The CDR3 spans 16 residues. The ends lost 3 bases at V and 2 bases at J; junction bases unmatched: 10. The CDR3 loop reads CSASNPTGGTNTEAFF. For the CDR3, the DNA is TGCAGTGCTAGTAATCCCACAGGGGGCACCAACACTGAAGCTTTCTTT.

V and J are TRBV10-3 and TRBJ1-3; D possibly corresponds to TRBD1 (6 bases). V lost 9 bases, J lost 0 bases, and 15 bases lay in between. This CDR3 region has 15 residues. Germline-derived CDR1 and CDR2 are ENHRY and SYGVKD. In DNA, the CDR3 is TGTGCCATAGAACAGGGTTACGGCTCTGGAAACACCATATATTTT. Its protein is CAIEQGYGSGNTIYF.

This clone was observed once. The same CDR3 can be traced to other DNA sequences in this sample. The chain is built from TRBV9 and TRBJ2-5, with TRBD2 matching over 9 bases. Germline values: CDR1 SGDLS, CDR2 YYNGEE. The CDR3 is 14 amino acids. J was trimmed by 5 bases and V by 4 bases; bases with no gene match: 6. CDR3 protein: CASSISGSGETQYF. As DNA, the CDR3 is TGTGCCAGCAGCATTAGCGGGAGTGGGGAGACCCAGTACTTC.

This clone showed up just once. The V gene is TRBV19, the J gene TRBJ1-1, with D perhaps TRBD1 (6 bases). This CDR3 comprises 17 residues. Germline-derived CDR1 and CDR2 are LNHDA and SQIVND (reference sequence). V was shortened by 5 bases and J by 0 bases, with 19 bases between the two germline ends. CDR3: CASSPAALQGMNTEAFF. In DNA form, the CDR3 reads TGTGCCAGTAGTCCAGCGGCACTACAGGGCATGAACACTGAAGCTTTCTTT.

The chain uses TRBV3-1 (or the pseudogene TRBV3-2) and TRBJ2-5; TRBD2 agrees at 10 bases. This CDR3 has 18 amino acids. Trimming at V came to 0 bases and at J to 4 bases, leaving 11 bases not matched to a gene. Per the germline V gene, CDR1 is LGHDT and CDR2 is YNNKEL (reference sequence). The CDR3 region has the DNA TGTGCCAGCAGCCAAGATCTCGCTAGCGGGAGTATTGGAGAGACCCAGTACTTC. As protein: CASSQDLASGSIGETQYF.

The genes are TRBV7-2 and TRBJ1-2; the match to TRBD1 covers 7 bases. The V gene end was trimmed by 2 bases and the J gene end by 8 bases; junction bases not matched to a gene: 8. This CDR3 region has 14 residues. Germline V gives CDR1 SGHTA, CDR2 FQGNSA. CDR3 sequence reads: CASSLTFWDSGYTF. The CDR3 bases are TGTGCCAGCAGCTTAACCTTTTGGGACAGCGGCTACACCTTC.

CDR3 in amino acids: CATSDLYYEQYF. The CDR3 bases are TGTGCCACCAGTGATTTGTACTACGAGCAGTACTTC. This chain connects TRBV24-1 to TRBJ2-7; D is ambiguous. CDR1 and CDR2 from the germline V gene are KGHDR and SFDVKD. V was trimmed by 0 bases and J by 3 bases, leaving 2 bases between them. The CDR3 contains 12 residues.

CDR3 residues: CASTPGTVHSPLHF. The CDR3 nucleotides are TGTGCCAGCACACCGGGGACAGTCCATTCACCCCTCCACTTT. The chain links TRBV25-1 to TRBJ1-6; 7 nucleotides line up with TRBD1. This CDR3 spans 14 amino acids. The germline gives CDR1 MGHDK, CDR2 SYGVNS. The trim removed 7 bases at V and 8 bases at J, leaving 8 bases unmatched.

Only one count was recorded for this clone. This chain uses TRBV5-6 with TRBJ2-7, with 10 bases lining up with TRBD1. CDR1 and CDR2 from the germline V gene are SGHDT and YYEEEE. This CDR3 contains 14 residues. V lost 4 bases to trimming and J lost 3 bases; unmatched junction nucleotides: 4. CDR3 loop: CASSPGTGVYEQYF. The CDR3 DNA sequence: TGTGCCAGCAGCCCCGGGACAGGGGTCTACGAGCAGTACTTC. The full variable domain, rest sourced from reference TRBV5-6 and TRBJ2-7, is DAGVTQSPTHLIKTRGQQVTLRCSPKSGHDTVSWYQQALGQGPQFIFQYYEEEERQRGNFPDRFSGHQFPNYSSELNVNALLLGDSALYLCASSPGTGVYEQYFGPGTRLTVT.

The rearrangement links TRBV2 to TRBJ1-1, with D perhaps TRBD1 (5 bases). The CDR3 covers 17 residues. Germline V gene sequence: CDR1 SNHLY, CDR2 FYNNEI. Trimming pared 3 bases from V and 5 bases from J, leaving 22 bases between. CDR3 loop: CASSDYPLVGEGTEAFF. The CDR3 DNA sequence: TGTGCCAGCAGTGATTATCCCTTGGTAGGGGAAGGGACTGAAGCTTTCTTT.

This chain connects TRBV2 to TRBJ2-5; TRBD2 is a possible D gene (6 bases). The CDR3 consists of 13 residues. Trimming stripped 4 bases from V and 2 bases from J, with 8 bases between. Germline assignment: CDR1 SNHLY and CDR2 FYNNEI. CDR3 loop: CASSAGTQETQYF. The CDR3 region has the DNA TGTGCCAGCAGTGCGGGGACTCAAGAGACCCAGTACTTC.

This chain connects TRBV2 to TRBJ2-4, with D maybe TRBD1 (6 bases). This CDR3 is built from 12 residues. Germline V lookup: CDR1 SNHLY, CDR2 FYNNEI. V was clipped by 7 bases and J by 6 bases, with 10 bases between them. CDR3 region: CASTQGPNIQYF. CDR3 DNA: TGTGCCAGCACCCAGGGGCCAAACATTCAGTACTTC.

The gene calls are TRBV27 and TRBJ2-2, with D perhaps matching TRBD1 (6 bases). This CDR3 region has 15 residues. Germline values: CDR1 MNHEY, CDR2 SMNVEV (reference sequence). With 5 bases removed from V and 4 bases from J, the gap between germline ends came to 14 bases. CDR3 nucleotides: TGTGCCAGCAGTACAGGGTTTCGCCTCACCGGGGAGCTGTTTTTT. Translated, it gives CASSTGFRLTGELFF.

The chain joins TRBV5-1 to TRBJ1-2; the D gene is possibly TRBD1 (6 bases). Trimming left V 4 bases short and J 2 bases short, with 15 bases between. The CDR3 is 15 residues long. CDR1 is SGHRS and CDR2 is YFSETQ in the germline V gene. CDR3 sequence reads: CASSPGGRRNYGYTF. CDR3 in DNA: TGCGCCAGCAGCCCGGGGGGCAGGCGAAACTATGGCTACACCTTC.

V usage is TRBV30 and J usage is TRBJ2-3; TRBD1 matches at 10 bases. Trimming at V came to 0 bases and at J to 4 bases, leaving 4 bases not matched to a gene. The CDR3 runs 15 residues. The germline V gene has CDR1 GTSNPN and CDR2 SVGIG (reference sequence). CDR3 DNA: TGTGCCTGGAGTGTGGGGACAGGGGACGCAGATACGCAGTATTTT. Translation: CAWSVGTGDADTQYF.

This rearrangement joins TRBV5-1 to TRBJ2-3; 10 bases align to TRBD2. Germline assignment: CDR1 SGHRS and CDR2 YFSETQ. J lost 3 bases, V lost 2 bases, and 6 bases had no gene match. CDR3 length equals 16 residues. The CDR3 region has the DNA TGCGCCAGCAGCTTCCTAGCGGGAGAGGGGACAGATACGCAGTATTTT. As protein: CASSFLAGEGTDTQYF.

The rearrangement joins TRBV6-2 or TRBV6-3 to TRBJ1-2; D is perhaps TRBD1 (5 bases). Germline V gene lookup returns CDR1 MNHEY and CDR2 SVGEGT. V lost 4 bases and J 6 bases, leaving 12 bases between the germline ends. This CDR3 spans 13 amino acids. In DNA, the CDR3 is TGTGCCAGCAGTTTTGACAGCGCCCATGGCTACACCTTC. It translates to CASSFDSAHGYTF.